The rows below give T cell receptor beta chains drawn from one sample of a study of beta chain features in type 1 diabetes. Clones were read by immunoSEQ multiplex PCR, and TCRdb kept only the in-frame ones, dropping some. The sample has 200,000 to 250,000 clones, about a tenth seen once. What was sequenced was central memory CD4+ T cells from blood. The receptors originated from a man aged 18 to 30 in good health. The CDR3 runs from the conserved cysteine through the conserved F or W. D genes are given only for firm matches. Expanded clones are given a class, and other clones once, few, many or no size at all.

>few|TRBJ2-1|NA|TRBV5-6
TGTGCCAGCGCTAATTGGGGCTACAATGAGCAGTTCTTC
CASANWGYNEQFF
>few|TRBJ2-7|TRBD1|TRBV5-5
TGTGCCAGCGGCAGGACAGGGGGCTCCTACGAGCAGTACTTC
CASGRTGGSYEQYF
>few|TRBJ2-7|NA|TRBV29-1
TGCAGCGTTGGTAGCGTTCTCTACGAGCAGTACTTC
CSVGSVLYEQYF
>few|TRBJ1-2|NA|TRBV2
TGTGCCAGCAGTGGGGACGTCTCCGGCTACACCTTC
CASSGDVSGYTF
>NA|TRBJ2-4|NA|TRBV2
TGTGCCAGCAAGATTAGCTTAGCCAAAAACATTCAGTACTTC
CASKISLAKNIQYF
>few|TRBJ2-2|NA|TRBV5-5
TGTGCCAGCAGCTTCGGAGAAATTCTCACCGGGGAGCTGTTTTTT
CASSFGEILTGELFF
>few|TRBJ2-1|TRBD2|TRBV6-4
TGTGCCAGCAGCCCGGGAGGCCCGGGGAATGAGCAGTTCTTC
CASSPGGPGNEQFF
>few|TRBJ2-6|TRBD1|TRBV10-3
TGTGCCATGGGACAGGCCTCTGGGGCCAACGTCCTGACTTTC
CAMGQASGANVLTF
>few|TRBJ2-4|NA|TRBV5-4
TGTGCCAGCACCCAAGACAGGAATTTTAAAAACATTCAGTACTTC
CASTQDRNFKNIQYF
>NA|TRBJ2-3|TRBD2|TRBV2
TGTGCCAGCAGTCAGGAAACTAGCGGGGCAAGGGATACGCAGTATTTT
CASSQETSGARDTQYF
>NA|TRBJ2-7|NA|TRBV28
TGTGCCAGCAGTTTAAGTGGAGGGAGGAGAGAGCAGTACTTC
CASSLSGGRREQYF
>NA|TRBJ2-3|TRBD2|TRBV30
TGTGCCTGGACTAGCGGGCAATCCGATACGCAGTATTTT
CAWTSGQSDTQYF
>many|TRBJ2-3|TRBD2|TRBV6-6
TGTGCCAGCAGAGACGCTAGCGGGAGAGGCACAGATACGCAGTATTTT
CASRDASGRGTDTQYF
>NA|TRBJ2-7|TRBD2|TRBV29-1
TGCAGCGTTGCCGGCGGACCGAGGACTAGCGGGAGCGGATACGAGCAGTACTTC
CSVAGGPRTSGSGYEQYF
>few|TRBJ2-7|NA|TRBV7-2
TGTGCCAGCAGCTTTCCCCGAGGGGGTTCTAGCTCCTACGAGCAGTACTTC
CASSFPRGGSSSYEQYF
>NA|TRBJ1-4|NA|TRBV30
TGTGCCTGGAGTACAGGGAATGAAAAACTGTTTTTT
CAWSTGNEKLFF
>few|TRBJ2-1|NA|TRBV18
TGTGCCAGCTCACCACCTTTAGGGAGCTCCTACAATGAGCAGTTCTTC
CASSPPLGSSYNEQFF
>few|TRBJ2-3|NA|TRBV14
TGTGCCAGCAGCCGCTCGGGAACAGATACGCAGTATTTT
CASSRSGTDTQYF